This is a list of T cell receptor beta chains from one sample in a study of T cells in Graves' hyperthyroidism and ophthalmopathy. TCRdb redid the calling of the multiplex PCR reads with MiXCR, one entry per CDR3 protein. The sample lists roughly 500,000 distinct CDR3 sequences, 40% to 55% occurring once. Sequencing used peripheral blood or thyroid tissue (not recorded which). The receptors originated from an adult woman with Graves' disease, either hyperthyroidism or ophthalmopathy (not recorded which). Both conserved end residues are part of each CDR3. Each record gives: CDR3 DNA, CDR3 protein, D gene, clone size, J gene, V gene. A D gene is named only where the DNA matches it firmly. Clone size is not always given. Where it is, it says once, few, many or a class for expanded clones.

CDR3 DNA: TGTGCCAGCAGCTTAACAGGGAAGGCAGATACGCAGTATTTT; CDR3 protein: CASSLTGKADTQYF; D gene: NA; clone size: NA; J gene: TRBJ2-3; V gene: TRBV7-6
CDR3 DNA: TGCAGCGTTGAAAGAGGGGCGATGACTAAGGCGCAGTATTTT; CDR3 protein: CSVERGAMTKAQYF; D gene: NA; clone size: many; J gene: TRBJ2-3; V gene: TRBV29-1
CDR3 DNA: TGTGCCAGCAGCTTAGACCGGGGTCGGCCCCAGTACTTC; CDR3 protein: CASSLDRGRPQYF; D gene: NA; clone size: NA; J gene: TRBJ2-5; V gene: TRBV11-2
CDR3 DNA: TGTGCCAGCAGCTTAGAAGTTGGAGGGAATTCAGGGCAGCCCCAGCATTTT; CDR3 protein: CASSLEVGGNSGQPQHF; D gene: NA; clone size: NA; J gene: TRBJ1-5; V gene: TRBV7-2
CDR3 DNA: TGTGCCAGCAGGCCCCCAGGGACTTATGGCTACACCTTC; CDR3 protein: CASRPPGTYGYTF; D gene: NA; clone size: many; J gene: TRBJ1-2; V gene: TRBV12-3/TRBV12-4
CDR3 DNA: TGTGCCATCAGTGAGTCAGGACGGAACGCAGAGACCCAGTACTTC; CDR3 protein: CAISESGRNAETQYF; D gene: NA; clone size: few; J gene: TRBJ2-5; V gene: TRBV10-3
CDR3 DNA: TGCGCCAGCAGCCTTCAGGGAGGACAGCGGAGCGCCGAGCAGTACTTC; CDR3 protein: CASSLQGGQRSAEQYF; D gene: NA; clone size: many; J gene: TRBJ2-7; V gene: TRBV5-1
CDR3 DNA: TGTGCCAGCAGCTTGGGAGCTGGTATCCGAGAGACCCAGCATTTT; CDR3 protein: CASSLGAGIRETQHF; D gene: NA; clone size: NA; J gene: TRBJ1-5; V gene: TRBV7-3
CDR3 DNA: TGTGCCAGTAGTATAGATCTTGGCATAGACCAGCCCCAGCATTTT; CDR3 protein: CASSIDLGIDQPQHF; D gene: NA; clone size: many; J gene: TRBJ1-5; V gene: TRBV19
CDR3 DNA: TGCGCCAGCAGCTTTTCAGGACAGTACCAAGAGACCCAGTACTTC; CDR3 protein: CASSFSGQYQETQYF; D gene: NA; clone size: NA; J gene: TRBJ2-5; V gene: TRBV5-1
CDR3 DNA: TGCAGTGCTAGGTATCCTATAGGGGAGAATCAGCCCCAGCATTTT; CDR3 protein: CSARYPIGENQPQHF; D gene: NA; clone size: NA; J gene: TRBJ1-5; V gene: TRBV20-1
CDR3 DNA: TGTGCCAGCAGCTTAGTACAGGGAGCGGAACAGCCCCAGCATTTT; CDR3 protein: CASSLVQGAEQPQHF; D gene: NA; clone size: NA; J gene: TRBJ1-5; V gene: TRBV11-2
CDR3 DNA: TGTGCCAGCAGACCGACAGGGGGACAGCCCCAGCATTTT; CDR3 protein: CASRPTGGQPQHF; D gene: TRBD1; clone size: many; J gene: TRBJ1-5; V gene: TRBV27
CDR3 DNA: TGTGCCAGTAGTGGACTGATGAACGCTGAAGCTTTCTTT; CDR3 protein: CASSGLMNAEAFF; D gene: NA; clone size: NA; J gene: TRBJ1-1; V gene: TRBV19
CDR3 DNA: TGTGCCAGCAGCCCGGGTCTCGGCGGTAACCAGTACTTC; CDR3 protein: CASSPGLGGNQYF; D gene: NA; clone size: NA; J gene: TRBJ2-5; V gene: TRBV7-9
CDR3 DNA: TGTGCCAGCAGCCCGACTGGGACTAGCGATTACTACGAGCAGTACTTC; CDR3 protein: CASSPTGTSDYYEQYF; D gene: TRBD2; clone size: NA; J gene: TRBJ2-7; V gene: TRBV7-9
CDR3 DNA: TGTGCCAGCAGCTTAGAAGGGGACCTACTTTCACCCCTCCACTTT; CDR3 protein: CASSLEGDLLSPLHF; D gene: NA; clone size: NA; J gene: TRBJ1-6; V gene: TRBV13
CDR3 DNA: TGTGCCAGCAGGAGAGATACGCAGTATTTT; CDR3 protein: CASRRDTQYF; D gene: NA; clone size: few; J gene: TRBJ2-3; V gene: TRBV7-3
CDR3 DNA: TGTGCCAGCAGTTTAGCGGGACACTCCGGCTACACCTTC; CDR3 protein: CASSLAGHSGYTF; D gene: NA; clone size: NA; J gene: TRBJ1-2; V gene: TRBV12-3/TRBV12-4
CDR3 DNA: TGCGCCAGCAGCCAAGATATAGAGGGAAAACTGTTTTTT; CDR3 protein: CASSQDIEGKLFF; D gene: NA; clone size: NA; J gene: TRBJ1-4; V gene: TRBV7-3
CDR3 DNA: TGTGCCAGTAGTACAGGGCCTGGCGGGAGGGTGTTCTTC; CDR3 protein: CASSTGPGGRVFF; D gene: TRBD2; clone size: NA; J gene: TRBJ2-1; V gene: TRBV19
CDR3 DNA: TGTGCCAGCAGCGTAGCGGACACTGCCTACGAGCAGTACTTC; CDR3 protein: CASSVADTAYEQYF; D gene: NA; clone size: many; J gene: TRBJ2-7; V gene: TRBV9
CDR3 DNA: TGCAGTGCTACCCCGACGAGCTGGACTGAAGCTTTCTTT; CDR3 protein: CSATPTSWTEAFF; D gene: NA; clone size: many; J gene: TRBJ1-1; V gene: TRBV20-1
CDR3 DNA: TGTGCCAGCAGCTTTAGACGGGACTCCTACGAGCAGTACTTC; CDR3 protein: CASSFRRDSYEQYF; D gene: NA; clone size: many; J gene: TRBJ2-7; V gene: TRBV13
CDR3 DNA: TGCAGCGTTGGTCCCCCGGACAGGGTAGGAGGCTACACCTTC; CDR3 protein: CSVGPPDRVGGYTF; D gene: TRBD1; clone size: many; J gene: TRBJ1-2; V gene: TRBV29-1
CDR3 DNA: TGTGCCTGGAGTGTAGGGGCGACAGACGGCTACACCTTC; CDR3 protein: CAWSVGATDGYTF; D gene: NA; clone size: many; J gene: TRBJ1-2; V gene: TRBV30
CDR3 DNA: TGTGCCAGCACCCCCCCGGCCCGAACAGATACGCAGTATTTT; CDR3 protein: CASTPPARTDTQYF; D gene: NA; clone size: NA; J gene: TRBJ2-3; V gene: TRBV12-3/TRBV12-4
CDR3 DNA: TGTGCCATCAGGGTTAAGGTCGGGACAGTCTTCTCACCCCTCCACTTT; CDR3 protein: CAIRVKVGTVFSPLHF; D gene: TRBD1; clone size: few; J gene: TRBJ1-6; V gene: TRBV10-3
CDR3 DNA: TGTGCCAGCAGCTTAGGAGGCGGGGACAACTACGAGCAGTACTTC; CDR3 protein: CASSLGGGDNYEQYF; D gene: NA; clone size: many; J gene: TRBJ2-7; V gene: TRBV11-2
CDR3 DNA: TGCGCCAGCAGCTTGCTAGCGGGAGGACCATTCACCGGGGAGCTGTTTTTT; CDR3 protein: CASSLLAGGPFTGELFF; D gene: TRBD2; clone size: many; J gene: TRBJ2-2; V gene: TRBV5-1
CDR3 DNA: TGTGCCAGCAGCTTAGATGACGACAGGAACTATGGCTACACCTTC; CDR3 protein: CASSLDDDRNYGYTF; D gene: NA; clone size: NA; J gene: TRBJ1-2; V gene: TRBV7-3
CDR3 DNA: TGTGCCAGCAGCCGACAGATCCAAGAGACCCAGTACTTC; CDR3 protein: CASSRQIQETQYF; D gene: NA; clone size: many; J gene: TRBJ2-5; V gene: TRBV7-2
CDR3 DNA: TGTGCCAGCAGTCCCCTCCGCCGCGAGCAGTACTTC; CDR3 protein: CASSPLRREQYF; D gene: NA; clone size: few; J gene: TRBJ2-7; V gene: TRBV28
CDR3 DNA: TGCAGTGCTCCCCAGGGTTATAATAATGAAAAACTGTTTTTT; CDR3 protein: CSAPQGYNNEKLFF; D gene: NA; clone size: many; J gene: TRBJ1-4; V gene: TRBV20-1
CDR3 DNA: TGTGCCAGCAGTGAAGCGCGTCAGGGTCGGGAGACCCAGTACTTC; CDR3 protein: CASSEARQGRETQYF; D gene: NA; clone size: many; J gene: TRBJ2-5; V gene: TRBV2
CDR3 DNA: TGCAGTGCTAGAGATACGGATTATAGCAATCAGCCCCAGCATTTT; CDR3 protein: CSARDTDYSNQPQHF; D gene: NA; clone size: many; J gene: TRBJ1-5; V gene: TRBV20-1
CDR3 DNA: TGTGCCACCAGCAGAGGGATGGGGGCAGGCAATCAGCCCCAGCATTTT; CDR3 protein: CATSRGMGAGNQPQHF; D gene: NA; clone size: NA; J gene: TRBJ1-5; V gene: TRBV15
CDR3 DNA: TGCAGCGTTGGCCCGGTCTCCTACGAGCAGTACTTC; CDR3 protein: CSVGPVSYEQYF; D gene: NA; clone size: many; J gene: TRBJ2-7; V gene: TRBV29-1
CDR3 DNA: TGTGCCTGGATAATGACAGGGGGCAACGAGCAGTACTTC; CDR3 protein: CAWIMTGGNEQYF; D gene: TRBD1; clone size: few; J gene: TRBJ2-7; V gene: TRBV30
CDR3 DNA: TGTGCCAGCAGCCTCGGCCGGGCCCCTGACGGCTACACCTTC; CDR3 protein: CASSLGRAPDGYTF; D gene: NA; clone size: NA; J gene: TRBJ1-2; V gene: TRBV7-2
CDR3 DNA: TGTGCCAGCCGTGAGGGGAATCAGCCCCAGCATTTT; CDR3 protein: CASREGNQPQHF; D gene: NA; clone size: many; J gene: TRBJ1-5; V gene: TRBV7-9
CDR3 DNA: TGTGCCAGCAGTCGTGTCACGGGGCGCGACTATGGCTACACCTTC; CDR3 protein: CASSRVTGRDYGYTF; D gene: NA; clone size: NA; J gene: TRBJ1-2; V gene: TRBV12-3/TRBV12-4
CDR3 DNA: TGTGCCAGCAGCAGAATAGGGACCTACGAGCAGTACTTC; CDR3 protein: CASSRIGTYEQYF; D gene: NA; clone size: NA; J gene: TRBJ2-7; V gene: TRBV13
CDR3 DNA: TGTGCCAGCAGCGCAGACGGGGCAGAGATAGGCTACACCTTC; CDR3 protein: CASSADGAEIGYTF; D gene: NA; clone size: NA; J gene: TRBJ1-2; V gene: TRBV9
CDR3 DNA: TGCAGTGCTAGAGGGGAACTGACTAGCGGGACTCTCTGGGAGCAGTACTTC; CDR3 protein: CSARGELTSGTLWEQYF; D gene: TRBD2; clone size: many; J gene: TRBJ2-7; V gene: TRBV20-1
CDR3 DNA: TGTGCCAGCAGCTTAGGACAGCTCTTCGGCTACACCTTC; CDR3 protein: CASSLGQLFGYTF; D gene: NA; clone size: many; J gene: TRBJ1-2; V gene: TRBV7-9
CDR3 DNA: TGTGCCAGGCGGGACAGGGGCTTTGGACTTAATTCACCCCTCCACTTT; CDR3 protein: CARRDRGFGLNSPLHF; D gene: TRBD1; clone size: once; J gene: TRBJ1-6; V gene: TRBV25-1
CDR3 DNA: TGTGCCAGCAGCTTCTCCTTCACCGGGGAGCTGTTTTTT; CDR3 protein: CASSFSFTGELFF; D gene: NA; clone size: NA; J gene: TRBJ2-2; V gene: TRBV11-2
CDR3 DNA: TGCGCCAGCTCCCTGCACGGCAACTCCTACGAGCAGTACTTC; CDR3 protein: CASSLHGNSYEQYF; D gene: NA; clone size: many; J gene: TRBJ2-7; V gene: TRBV5-1
CDR3 DNA: TGCAGTGCTGAGAGGGTGCGAACAGGGTCCCGTTGGGGGACCCAGTACTTC; CDR3 protein: CSAERVRTGSRWGTQYF; D gene: NA; clone size: many; J gene: TRBJ2-5; V gene: TRBV20-1
CDR3 DNA: TGTGCCAGCAGTGGCGGGACGGGGGGAAGAGAGACCCAGTACTTC; CDR3 protein: CASSGGTGGRETQYF; D gene: TRBD2; clone size: NA; J gene: TRBJ2-5; V gene: TRBV2
CDR3 DNA: TGCGCCAGCAGCTACCGGACAGAGGGGACCCAGTACTTC; CDR3 protein: CASSYRTEGTQYF; D gene: NA; clone size: few; J gene: TRBJ2-5; V gene: TRBV5-1
CDR3 DNA: TGCGCCAGCAGAGGACAGGGAGCTAACTATGGCTACACCTTC; CDR3 protein: CASRGQGANYGYTF; D gene: TRBD1; clone size: NA; J gene: TRBJ1-2; V gene: TRBV23-1
CDR3 DNA: TGTGCCAGCAGCCCCAGGGGTTTGTTTTTT; CDR3 protein: CASSPRGLFF; D gene: NA; clone size: few; J gene: TRBJ1-4; V gene: TRBV7-9
CDR3 DNA: TGCGCCAGCAGCGCGGGCATAAAGCGGGCCGCAGCGGGAGAGACCCAGTACTTC; CDR3 protein: CASSAGIKRAAAGETQYF; D gene: NA; clone size: NA; J gene: TRBJ2-5; V gene: TRBV5-1
CDR3 DNA: TGTGCCAGCAGCTTCCGGGACGAGGATTCACCCCTCCACTTT; CDR3 protein: CASSFRDEDSPLHF; D gene: NA; clone size: many; J gene: TRBJ1-6; V gene: TRBV13
CDR3 DNA: TGTGCCATCAGTGAGTCGGCGGGCTACACCTTC; CDR3 protein: CAISESAGYTF; D gene: NA; clone size: NA; J gene: TRBJ1-2; V gene: TRBV10-3
CDR3 DNA: TGTGCCAGCAGCTTACTCCCGGGACTAGCGGGAGTTGGCGAGCAGTACTTC; CDR3 protein: CASSLLPGLAGVGEQYF; D gene: TRBD2; clone size: NA; J gene: TRBJ2-7; V gene: TRBV7-9
CDR3 DNA: TGTGCCAGCAGTAAAGCCGAAGAGACCCAGTACTTC; CDR3 protein: CASSKAEETQYF; D gene: NA; clone size: NA; J gene: TRBJ2-5; V gene: TRBV2
CDR3 DNA: TGCGCCAGCAGCGTTGGGACAGGGGTTGAAAAACTGTTTTTT; CDR3 protein: CASSVGTGVEKLFF; D gene: TRBD1; clone size: many; J gene: TRBJ1-4; V gene: TRBV5-1